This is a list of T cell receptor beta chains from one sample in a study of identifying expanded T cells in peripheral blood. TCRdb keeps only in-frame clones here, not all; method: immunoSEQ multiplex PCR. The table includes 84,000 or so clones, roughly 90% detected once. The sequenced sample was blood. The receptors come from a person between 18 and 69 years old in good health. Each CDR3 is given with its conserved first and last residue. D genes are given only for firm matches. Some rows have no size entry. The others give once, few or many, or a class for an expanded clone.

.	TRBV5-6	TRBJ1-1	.	TGTGCCAGCACTACTGGTTACTACCGAGCGGGGAACACTGAAGCTTTCTTT	CASTTGYYRAGNTEAFF
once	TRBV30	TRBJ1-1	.	TGTGCCTGGACCCTTGGGGCAGCGAACACTGAAGCTTTCTTT	CAWTLGAANTEAFF
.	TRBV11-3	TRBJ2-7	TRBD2	TGTGCCAGCAGCACCTTTTATGGGCTAGCGGAGTCCTACGAGCAGTACTTC	CASSTFYGLAESYEQYF
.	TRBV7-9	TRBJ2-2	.	TGTGCCAGCAGAGGGGGGCCACTCACCGGGGAGCTGTTTTTT	CASRGGPLTGELFF
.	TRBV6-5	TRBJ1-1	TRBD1	TGTGCCAGCACCACGGACAGGGGGCACACTGAAGCTTTCTTT	CASTTDRGHTEAFF
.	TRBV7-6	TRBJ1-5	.	TGTGCCAGCAGCTTAGCAACATATAGCAATCAGCCCCAGCATTTT	CASSLATYSNQPQHF
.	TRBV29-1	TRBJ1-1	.	TGCAGCGTTCGCGGTCTTCAGAACACTGAAGCTTTCTTT	CSVRGLQNTEAFF
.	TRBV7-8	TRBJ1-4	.	TGTGCCAGCAGCTTCACGACGGGGAGTCGGGAAAAACTGTTTTTT	CASSFTTGSREKLFF
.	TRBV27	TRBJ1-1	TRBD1	TGTGCCAGCAGTCGTAGACCGGGACAGGTTCCCTTGAGGGACACTGAAGCTTTCTTT	CASSRRPGQVPLRDTEAFF
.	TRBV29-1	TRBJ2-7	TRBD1	TGCAGCTCCAAGGATGGGACAGTCAGCGAGCAGTACTTC	CSSKDGTVSEQYF
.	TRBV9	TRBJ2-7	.	TGTGCCAGCAGCGTAGGGTGGGCCCGAGGTTACGAGCAGTACTTC	CASSVGWARGYEQYF
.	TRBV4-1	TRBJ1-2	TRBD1	TGCGCCAGCAGCCAAGGTCCAGGACAGGGGGCAGGGGGCTACACCTTC	CASSQGPGQGAGGYTF
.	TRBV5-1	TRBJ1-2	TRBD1	TGCGCCAGCAGCCTAGGACAGGGTACGGTCTCGGAATCCAGGGTAGGCTACACCTTC	CASSLGQGTVSESRVGYTF
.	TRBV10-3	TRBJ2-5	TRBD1	TGTGCCATGAGCGACCGGGACAGGGGCATGGGGACCCAGTACTTC	CAMSDRDRGMGTQYF
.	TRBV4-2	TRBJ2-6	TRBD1	TGTGCCAGCAGCCGGGGGGACGGACAGGGTGTGTCTGGGGCCAACGTCCTGACTTTC	CASSRGDGQGVSGANVLTF
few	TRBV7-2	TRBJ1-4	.	TGTGCCAGCAGCTTACGGAGAACTAATGAAAAACTGTTTTTT	CASSLRRTNEKLFF
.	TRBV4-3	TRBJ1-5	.	TGCGCCAGCAGCCAAGATACAATTGGGCCCCAGCATTTT	CASSQDTIGPQHF
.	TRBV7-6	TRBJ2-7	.	TGTGCCAGCAGCTTAGCTCCGGGACCGTCCTACGAGCAGTACTTC	CASSLAPGPSYEQYF
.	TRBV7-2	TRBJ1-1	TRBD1	TGTGCCAGCAGCGGACAGGTAGACATGAACACTGAAGCTTTCTTT	CASSGQVDMNTEAFF
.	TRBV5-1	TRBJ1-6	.	TGCGCCAGCAGCTTGGCTGACGGAAATTCACCCCTCCACTTT	CASSLADGNSPLHF
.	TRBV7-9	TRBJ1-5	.	TGTGCCAGCAGCTTCGACAGCAATCAGCCCCAGCATTTT	CASSFDSNQPQHF
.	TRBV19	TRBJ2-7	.	TGTGCCACTAGTAGGGGGAAGGGTCTACGCGAGCAGTACTTC	CATSRGKGLREQYF
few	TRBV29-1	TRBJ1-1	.	TGCAGCGTTGAAGATGCGGGTTTGACGAACACTGAAGCTTTCTTT	CSVEDAGLTNTEAFF
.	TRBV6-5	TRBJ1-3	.	TGTGCCAGCGCTACGATACCCGATATTGGAAACACCATATATTTT	CASATIPDIGNTIYF
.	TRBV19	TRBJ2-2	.	TGTGCCAGTACGGACCAGGGAGTGGGGAACACCGGGGAGCTGTTTTTT	CASTDQGVGNTGELFF
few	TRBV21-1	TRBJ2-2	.	TGTGCCAGCAGCAAACGCCCAGGGAGGGACACCGGGGAGCTGTTTTTT	CASSKRPGRDTGELFF
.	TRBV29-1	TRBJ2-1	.	TGCAGCGGCTACGCCGGTTATGGCTCCTACAATGAGCAGTTCTTC	CSGYAGYGSYNEQFF
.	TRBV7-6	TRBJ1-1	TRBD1	TGTGCCAGCAGCTTAACAGGGGACTCTGAAGCTTTCTTT	CASSLTGDSEAFF
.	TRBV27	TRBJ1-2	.	TGTGCCAGCGGTCGGACAGCCCTTCTCCGCTACACCTTC	CASGRTALLRYTF
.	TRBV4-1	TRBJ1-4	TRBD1	TGCGCCAGCAGCCAAGATTGGGACCACAGGGGCGGTGAAAAACTGTTTTTT	CASSQDWDHRGGEKLFF
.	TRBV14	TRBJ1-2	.	TGTGCCAGCAGCTTATTTTCAGCTAACTATGGCTACACCTTC	CASSLFSANYGYTF
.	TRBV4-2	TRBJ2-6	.	TGTGCCAGCAGCCAAGAACCAACCCAACCAACATCGGCTGGGGCCAACGTCCTGACTTTC	CASSQEPTQPTSAGANVLTF
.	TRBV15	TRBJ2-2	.	TGTACCACCAGCAGAGATCGGGGTGGGAGGAGGGCCGGGGAGCTGTTTTTT	CTTSRDRGGRRAGELFF
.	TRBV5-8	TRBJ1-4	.	TGTGCCAGCAGCTACCCTTCTGCGGGTAGGAATGAAAAACTGTTTTTT	CASSYPSAGRNEKLFF
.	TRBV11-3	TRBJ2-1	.	TGTGCCAGCAGTTTAGGAGGTGGAACCTACAATGAGCAGTTCTTC	CASSLGGGTYNEQFF
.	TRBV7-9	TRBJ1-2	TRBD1	TGTGCCAGCAGCTTGGGAGGGGGCAAAGGTGGCTACACCTTC	CASSLGGGKGGYTF
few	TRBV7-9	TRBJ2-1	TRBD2	TGTGCCAGCAGCTACAGGACTAGCGGGGGGAATCCCTCCTACAATGAGCAGTTCTTC	CASSYRTSGGNPSYNEQFF
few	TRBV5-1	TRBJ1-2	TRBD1	TGCGCCAGCAGCCCATACAGGGGAGAAGGCTACACCTTC	CASSPYRGEGYTF
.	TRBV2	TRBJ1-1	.	TGTGCCAGCAGTGAGTTGGAAAACACTGAAGCTTTCTTT	CASSELENTEAFF
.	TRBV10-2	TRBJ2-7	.	TGCGCCAGCAGTGATGGGCGGGGGCGGTACGAGCAGTACTTC	CASSDGRGRYEQYF
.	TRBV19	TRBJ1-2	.	TGTGCCAGTAGTCGGTCGGCAGGTTCTAACTATGGCTACACCTTC	CASSRSAGSNYGYTF
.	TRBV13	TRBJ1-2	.	TGTGCCAGCAGCCTTAGACCGAACGGCTACACCTTC	CASSLRPNGYTF
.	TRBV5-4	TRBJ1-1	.	TGTGCCAGCAGCTTGCTCATTGGGGGGAGGACTGAAGCTTTCTTT	CASSLLIGGRTEAFF
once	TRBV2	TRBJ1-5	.	TGTGCCAGCAGTGAAGAGGCAGGGAACAATCAGCCCCAGCATTTT	CASSEEAGNNQPQHF
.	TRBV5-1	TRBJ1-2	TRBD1	TGCGCCAGCAGCTCAACCGGGACAGGGGATGGCTACACCTTC	CASSSTGTGDGYTF
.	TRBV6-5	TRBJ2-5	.	TGTGCCAGCAGTTCCACAGGGTTGAAGACCCAGTACTTC	CASSSTGLKTQYF
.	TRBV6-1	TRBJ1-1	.	TGTGCCAGCAAAGACAGTCCACTAATGAACACTGAAGCTTTCTTT	CASKDSPLMNTEAFF
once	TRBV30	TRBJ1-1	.	TGTGCCTGGAGTGTACAAGGGGAGACTGAAGCTTTCTTT	CAWSVQGETEAFF
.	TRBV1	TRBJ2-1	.	TGCACCAGCAGCCAAGATCCTCCTGGGGCTAGCGGGTACAATGAGCAGTTCTTC	CTSSQDPPGASGYNEQFF